The next 25 T cell receptor beta chains were all read from a single sample in a study of T cells in women clearing cervical HPV infection. Method: immunoSEQ multiplex PCR; TCRdb's copy keeps in-frame clones and lacks some. Its table lists more than 20,000 clones. The sequencing sample was made of blood buffy coat. Source of these receptors: a woman aged 18-70 years with a cervical HPV16 infection that either progressed to CIN3+ or cleared (not recorded which).

To note about this clone: The sequenced fragment ends 3 residues before the CDR3 boundary, so the rest is inferred from the germline J gene. This chain links TRBV5-6 with TRBJ2-7, with unresolved D. The CDR3 extends over 13 amino acids. Germline V CDR1 and CDR2: SGHDT, YYEEEE. The V and J ends lost 0 bases and 3 bases respectively, with 7 bases between them. The CDR3 reads CASSLDSIYEQYF. The part of the CDR3 DNA that was read is TGTGCCAGCAGCTTGGATTCCATCTACGAG.

Notes on this clone: The read finishes 3 residues shy of the CDR3 end, and the germline J gene is used to complete it. The chain combines TRBV23-1 with TRBJ2-7; D possibly corresponds to TRBD2 (6 bases). TRBV23-1 qualifies as an ORF whose function is uncertain. Trimming took off 1 base at V and 1 base at J, with 14 bases between the two ends. The CDR3 extends over 16 amino acids. CDR3 DNA (partial): TGCGCCAGCAGTCAATTTAGGGCTAGCGAGTCCTACGAG. This translates into CASSQFRASESYE. The whole CDR3 protein reads CASSQFRASESYEQYF.

For this clone: Read coverage stops 3 residues before the CDR3 terminus; the germline J gene supplies the remainder. This chain connects TRBV20-1 to TRBJ1-1; possible D gene TRBD1, 6 bases. Germline-derived CDR1 and CDR2 are DFQATT and SNEGSKA (reference sequence). V was clipped by 0 bases and J by 3 bases, with 11 bases between them. This CDR3 comprises 14 residues. The sequenced CDR3 bases are TGCAGTGCTAGAGATAATCAGGGGTACACTGAA. It translates to CSARDNQGYTE. The full CDR3 is CSARDNQGYTEAFF.

In the case of this clone: The missing CDR3 end, 3 residues past where the read stops, is filled in from the germline J gene. This chain joins TRBV11-3 and TRBJ2-3; a possible D gene is TRBD2 (6 bases). The V gene's germline CDR1 is SGHNT and CDR2 YENEEA. This CDR3 spans 15 amino acids. V gave up 1 base and J gave up 2 bases, with 10 bases separating them. The CDR3 bases that were read are TGTGCCAGCAGCTTAGTGGGCGGGGACACAGATACG. As protein: CASSLVGGDTDT. The CDR3, in full, reads CASSLVGGDTDTQYF.

In regard to this clone: The read halts 3 residues ahead of the CDR3 end, with the missing end drawn from the germline J gene. V usage is TRBV7-9 and J usage is TRBJ1-2; D call uncertain. V gave up 6 bases and J gave up 6 bases, with 8 bases separating them. CDR3 length: 11 amino acids. CDR1 and CDR2 (germline): SEHNR, FQNEAQ (reference sequence). The part of the CDR3 DNA that was read is TGTGCCAGCAGTCGAAGCAATGGC. It yields the protein CASSRSNG. The CDR3 in its entirety is CASSRSNGYTF.

In regard to this clone: The read ends 3 residues before the CDR3 terminus; that terminus is restored from the germline J gene. The chain has TRBV5-1 and TRBJ2-4; D gene uncertain. The germline CDR1 and CDR2 sequences are SGHRS and YFSETQ. There are 16 residues in the CDR3. With 3 bases removed from V and 9 bases from J, the gap between germline ends came to 22 bases. The part of the CDR3 DNA that was read is TGCGCCAGCAGCTGGTCAGACCGGTCTACTACGGGCATT. It encodes CASSWSDRSTTGI. In full, the CDR3 is CASSWSDRSTTGIQYF.

Worth noting for this clone: The read stops 3 residues short of the end of the CDR3; the missing end is completed from the germline J gene. The chain couples TRBV20-1 to TRBJ2-1; tentatively, D is TRBD1 (7 bases). CDR3 length: 16 amino acids. V lost 6 bases and J 4 bases, leaving 22 bases between the germline ends. CDR1 is DFQATT and CDR2 is SNEGSKA in the germline V gene (reference sequence). CDR3 bases read: TGCAGTGCAAATATGGGAGGCAGGGGGGTATACAATGAG. This encodes CSANMGGRGVYNE. The whole CDR3 protein is CSANMGGRGVYNEQFF.

In regard to this clone: Read data end 3 residues before the CDR3 end; the end is taken from the germline J gene. J is TRBJ1-3 and V is TRBV7-8; D might be TRBD1 (6 bases). The germline V and J ends were trimmed by 4 bases and 4 bases, with 20 bases remaining between them. This CDR3 has 17 amino acids. Germline assignment: CDR1 SGHVS and CDR2 FQNEAQ. Incomplete CDR3 DNA: TGTGCCAGCAGCTCCTATACCTACCCGGGACAAGGAAACACC. Its protein is CASSSYTYPGQGNT. The complete CDR3 reads CASSSYTYPGQGNTIYF.

A remark on this clone: The read terminates 3 residues before the CDR3 end, so the remaining end is supplied by the germline J gene. The V gene is TRBV4-1, the J gene TRBJ2-5, with D possibly being TRBD1 (6 bases). Trimming took off 6 bases at V and 5 bases at J, with 13 bases between the two ends. Germline V gene lookup returns CDR1 MGHRA and CDR2 YSYEKL. The length of the CDR3 is 13 residues. The part of the CDR3 DNA that was read is TGCGCCAGCAGGACAACAGGGTCGGAGACC. It yields the protein CASRTTGSET. The full CDR3 is CASRTTGSETQYF.

Incomplete CDR3 DNA: TGTGCCAGCAGTGACTCCGGACTAGCGGGGTTATCTGGGGCCAACGTA. Its translation: CASSDSGLAGLSGANV. The whole CDR3 reads CASSDSGLAGLSGANVLFF. The V gene is TRBV6-4, the J gene TRBJ1-4; a weak D match, TRBD1 (5 bases). The read finishes 3 residues shy of the CDR3 end, and the germline J gene is used to complete it. Germline CDR1 reads MRHNA; CDR2 reads SNTAGT. This CDR3 has 19 residues.

Concerning this clone itself: The read ends 3 residues before the CDR3 terminus; that terminus is restored from the germline J gene. The chain employs TRBV12-5 and TRBJ1-4; D not certain. Germline CDR1 LGHNT, CDR2 FRNRAP. The CDR3 is made up of 16 amino acids. Deletions cut 3 bases from V and 6 bases from J, with 17 bases between. The CDR3 bases that were read are TGTGCTAGTGGTTTCAGTGTTGGAGAGCGGGATGAAAAA. Protein sequence: CASGFSVGERDEK. The CDR3 reads in full as CASGFSVGERDEKLFF.

Note on this clone: Coverage ceases 3 residues before the CDR3 finishes, and the germline J gene fills in the end. The chain uses TRBV19 and TRBJ2-7, with 9 nucleotides matching TRBD1. Germline V gene data show CDR1 as LNHDA and CDR2 as SQIVND (reference sequence). CDR3 length: 16 amino acids. V was pared by 4 bases and J by 6 bases, with 13 bases of the junction left unmatched. The CDR3 region is CASSKLRDRDVGEQYF. The sequenced part of the CDR3 DNA is TGTGCCAGTAGTAAACTGCGGGACAGGGACGTGGGCGAG.

As to this clone: The read terminates 3 residues before the CDR3 end, so the remaining end is supplied by the germline J gene. V usage is TRBV28 and J usage is TRBJ2-2; D is unclear. Germline V gene sequence: CDR1 MDHEN, CDR2 SYDVKM. CDR3 length: 14 residues. V was cut by 7 bases and J by 3 bases, with 12 bases left in between. The CDR3 protein is CASKESGYTGELFF. CDR3 bases read: TGTGCCAGCAAAGAGTCCGGGTACACCGGGGAG.

Details on this clone: Read sequence stops 3 residues before the CDR3 end, and the germline J gene provides the missing end. The chain is built from TRBV14 and TRBJ1-3; no clear D. CDR3 length: 16 amino acids. In germline, CDR1 is SGHDN, CDR2 FVKESK. Trimming stripped 2 bases from V and 0 bases from J, with 11 bases between. The chain's CDR3 is CASSQLVRGSGNTIYF. Incomplete CDR3 DNA: TGTGCCAGCAGCCAATTGGTTCGGGGCTCTGGAAACACC.

To note about this clone: The read ends 3 residues early relative to the CDR3; the germline J gene fills the gap. The chain uses TRBV7-2 and TRBJ1-5; TRBD1 matches 7 bases. Germline V gene sequence: CDR1 SGHTA, CDR2 FQGNSA. The junction had 7 bases not matched to a gene; V was cut back by 5 bases and J by 3 bases. This CDR3 spans 15 amino acids. CDR3 DNA (partial): TGTGCCAGCAGCAGAACGGGACAGCTCAATCAGCCC. As protein: CASSRTGQLNQP. The CDR3 in full is CASSRTGQLNQPQHF.

Details on this clone: The observed sequence ends 3 residues before the CDR3 terminus, with the missing tail filled in from the germline J gene. This chain connects TRBV5-4 to TRBJ2-1; 10 positions match TRBD2. This CDR3 spans 15 amino acids. After removal of 3 bases from V and 4 bases from J, the junction contained 4 bases not matched to a gene. CDR1 is SGHNT and CDR2 is YYREEE in the germline V gene (reference sequence). The sequenced part of the CDR3 DNA is TGTGCCAGCAGCTATAGCGGGGGGATGTACAATGAG. Translated, it gives CASSYSGGMYNE. The entire CDR3 protein is CASSYSGGMYNEQFF.

Incomplete CDR3 DNA: TGCGCCAGCAGTCAAGGACAGGTTACAGATACG. It codes for CASSQGQVTDT. The complete CDR3 sequence is CASSQGQVTDTAFF. The chain is built from TRBV5-1 and TRBJ1-1; 7 nucleotides match TRBD1. The read halts 3 residues ahead of the CDR3 end, with the missing end drawn from the germline J gene. The CDR3 has 14 amino acids. Germline assignment: CDR1 SGHRS and CDR2 YFSETQ.

Details on this clone: The read ends 3 residues before the CDR3 terminus; that terminus is restored from the germline J gene. This chain uses TRBV20-1 with TRBJ2-1; 8 bases line up with TRBD2. Losses at the gene ends were 5 bases for V and 5 bases for J; bases not matched to a gene: 8. Germline CDR1 reads DFQATT; CDR2 reads SNEGSKA (reference sequence). The CDR3 consists of 14 residues. Incomplete CDR3 DNA: TGCAGTGCTGCCTCGGGACTAGACCACAATGAG. Encoded protein: CSAASGLDHNE. The CDR3 in full is CSAASGLDHNEQFF.

Concerning this clone: At one end, the junction sequence differs from germline, possibly due to a read error. The sequenced fragment ends 3 residues before the CDR3 boundary, so the rest is inferred from the germline J gene. The chain couples TRBV2 to TRBJ1-5; a weak D match, TRBD1 (6 bases). CDR3 length: 13 residues. Per germline, CDR1 SNHLY and CDR2 FYNNEI. This CDR3 is CAGRQGRNQPQHF. The covered CDR3 bases are TGTGCCGGCAGGCAGGGGCGGAACCAGCCC.

About this clone itself: The sequenced fragment ends 3 residues before the CDR3 boundary, so the rest is inferred from the germline J gene. The chain employs TRBV12-3 or TRBV12-4 and TRBJ2-7; 7 bases fit TRBD1. After removal of 6 bases from V and 0 bases from J, the junction contained 2 bases not matched to a gene. The CDR3 is made up of 13 amino acids. Here the CDR3 reads CASSWTGSYEQYF. The sequenced CDR3 bases are TGTGCCAGCAGCTGGACAGGCTCCTACGAG.

The CDR3 DNA, read in part, is TGTGCCAGCAGTGACTTAGGGTTTCTTGATGGC. Its translation: CASSDLGFLDG. The CDR3 in full is CASSDLGFLDGYTF. The chain employs TRBV2 and TRBJ1-2; D is uncertain. From the germline J gene comes the end of the CDR3, since the read stops 3 residues before it. Germline values: CDR1 SNHLY, CDR2 FYNNEI. The CDR3 covers 14 residues. V gave up 3 bases and J gave up 6 bases, with 14 bases separating them.

Regarding this clone: The read comes to an end 3 residues before the CDR3 does, leaving the germline J gene to fill in the end. The chain couples TRBV30 to TRBJ1-4; possible D gene TRBD1, 6 bases. The CDR3 length is 14 residues. Germline CDR1 is GTSNPN and CDR2 is SVGIG (reference sequence). CDR3 amino acids: CAWSGGLGNSPLFF. The sequenced CDR3 bases are TGTGCCTGGAGTGGGGGGCTGGGGAATTCACCA.

Worth noting for this clone: The read terminates 3 residues before the CDR3 end, so the remaining end is supplied by the germline J gene. The chain couples TRBV13 to TRBJ2-3; 11 bases fit TRBD2. There are 17 residues in the CDR3. V shed 0 bases and J 1 base; nucleotides not matched to a gene: 3. Germline V gene sequence: CDR1 PRHDT, CDR2 FYEKMQ (reference sequence). The CDR3 sequence is CASSLGTSGRGTDTQYF. The sequenced CDR3 bases are TGTGCCAGCAGCTTAGGAACTAGCGGGAGAGGCACAGATACG.

Incomplete CDR3 DNA: TGCGCCAGCAGCCGACTAGCGGACCACGAG. Translated: CASSRLADHE. The entire CDR3 is CASSRLADHEQYF. The chain carries TRBV4-1 and TRBJ2-7; 9 positions agree with TRBD2. The CDR3 goes on 3 residues after the read ends, and that part is filled in from the germline J gene. The V gene's germline CDR1 is MGHRA and CDR2 YSYEKL. This CDR3 spans 13 amino acids. V lost 4 bases to trimming and J lost 5 bases; unmatched junction nucleotides: 3.

With regard to this clone: Read coverage stops 3 residues before the CDR3 terminus; the germline J gene supplies the remainder. V is TRBV2 and J is TRBJ2-7; D possibly matches TRBD1 or TRBD2 (5 bases each). The length of the CDR3 is 14 residues. The germline V and J ends were trimmed by 7 bases and 3 bases, with 16 bases remaining between them. Per the germline V gene, CDR1 is SNHLY and CDR2 is FYNNEI. The CDR3 here is CASTRGVVGYEQYF. CDR3 DNA (partial): TGTGCCAGCACGAGAGGGGTAGTGGGCTACGAG. The variable domain in full, completed from reference TRBV2 and TRBJ2-7, reads EPEVTQTPSHQVTQMGQEVILRCVPISNHLYFYWYRQILGQKVEFLVSFYNNEISEKSEIFDDQFSVERPDGSNFTLKIRSTKLEDSAMYFCASTRGVVGYEQYFGPGTRLTVT.